This TCR beta chain appears in the sequencing data of a study of blood T cell repertoires in COVID-19. The V gene lost 0 bases and the J gene lost 1 base, with 10 bases spanning the gap. The CDR3 sequence is 16 residues long. Per the germline V gene, CDR1 is SGHTA and CDR2 is FQGNSA. Per the authors' pipeline: Amplification with reference gene primers provided the estimates of nucleated cell counts. Clones were sequenced by immunoSEQ multiplex PCR, and TCRdb holds only the in-frame ones, with some missing. V, J and clone size are those of that table, while D and trimming were read from the DNA. The sample gives about 210,000 clones, approximately 80% of which show up once; under 2.5% is in the top ten.

The receptor was derived from a man in his forties who had recovered from COVID-19. The sample consisted of peripheral blood. The chain employs TRBV7-2 and TRBJ1-3; weak D call: TRBD1 (5 bases). For the CDR3, the DNA is TGTGCCAGCAGCTTAGCGCCGGGGGTTTCTGGAAACACCATATATTTT. Translation: CASSLAPGVSGNTIYF.